The TCR beta chain described here comes from a study of molecular identifiers for immune sequencing clone quantification. Isolation of naive CD8 T cells was achieved by sorting on a CD8+CD4-CCR7+CD45RA+ phenotype. Bulk TCR library preparation followed previously described methods with listed TCR primers. One entry per CDR3 protein, called by TCRdb with MiXCR from the PCR reads. The sample includes under 600,000 distinct CDR3 sequences, under 30% of them seen just once. Regarding this clonotype: As yet, its antigen is unknown. It is unclear where the CDR3 begins or ends on the DNA, so no DNA is shown, and the CDR3 is as TCRdb lists it.

Points from the study as a whole: The study reportedly detected spiked Jurkat TCR RNA from one cell among 1.1 million or so naive cells.

This TCR was recovered from a human donor in good health. Some libraries in this study had Jurkat cell RNA spiked in. The sequenced material came from naive CD8+ T cells from blood, with Jurkat cell RNA spiked in. Regarding subset: FACS-sorted CD8+CD4-CCR7+CD45RA+ naive T cells.

The CDR3 region is CASSLMWGQGNPPPHF. The J gene is TRBJ1-5, the V gene TRBV4-3; the D call in the table, TRBD1, was not verified against the DNA. The CDR3 is 16 residues long, counting both termini. Germline CDR1 is LGHNA and CDR2 is YSLEER.